The following is a T cell receptor (beta chain) sequence with its context. The sample originates from a study of shared clonotypes between healthy human individuals. Investigators spread the genomic DNA of each subset evenly over several immunoSEQ plates. The data were produced by immunoSEQ multiplex PCR, yet TCRdb's version contains in-frame clones alone and is incomplete. The repertoire holds more than 450,000 clones, with 79% as singletons. The ends were cut back, 4 bases at V and 2 bases at J, with 9 bases in the middle. This CDR3 spans 14 amino acids. Germline V gene sequence: CDR1 SGHRS, CDR2 YFSETQ.

The sample consisted of PBMCs. The rearrangement uses TRBV5-1 and TRBJ1-4; a weak D match, TRBD1 (5 bases). This sequence was found in a woman in her forties in good health. Some clones in this sample may be carry-over from other donors' samples. In DNA form, the CDR3 reads TGCGCCAGCAGCCCCGGGACCACTAATGAAAAACTGTTTTTT. As protein: CASSPGTTNEKLFF.